The 13 T cell receptor beta chains reported below all come from one sample, sequenced in a study of beta chain features in type 1 diabetes (dated 2018 in TCRdb). Library generation was performed with the immunoSEQ multiplex PCR assay. The entire amount of isolated RNA was reverse transcribed using the High Capacity cDNA Reverse Transcription Kit, so the sequenced TCRB transcripts were expressed ones. TCRdb's version of the immuneACCESS table is confined to in-frame rearrangements and falls short of the full clone set. An unresolved V gene accounts for under half of the shortfall where checked; the remainder is of unknown origin. A total of about 300,000 clones appear in this sample, about 13% of them only once. The leading ten clones occupy 0.015% of the sample. Their specific antigens are unknown. The study at large found these results: Type 1 diabetes patients showed a moderate but significant shortening of TCRB CDR3 length in all four CD4+ subsets.

The sequenced sample consisted of naive CD4+ T cells from blood. According to the study, the label for this sample's cell subset or site signals: true naive CD4+ T cells. The source of these receptors is a woman between 18 and 29 years old with type 1 diabetes.

This clone was observed a few times. The CDR3 reads CAWSVLPSGEQYV. CDR3 DNA sequence: TGTGCCTGGAGTGTACTGCCTAGCGGCGAGCAGTACGTC. This chain links TRBV30 with TRBJ2-7; 7 nucleotides align to TRBD2. With 0 bases clipped from V and 6 bases from J, the junction kept 5 bases outside the gene matches. There are 13 residues in the CDR3. Germline CDR1 reads GTSNPN; CDR2 reads SVGIG (reference sequence).

The rearrangement joins TRBV14 to TRBJ2-1, with TRBD2 identical over 9 bases. The CDR3 sequence is 17 residues long. Germline values: CDR1 SGHDN, CDR2 FVKESK. The junction had 6 bases not matched to a gene; V was cut back by 1 base and J by 2 bases. DNA for the CDR3: TGTGCCAGCAGCCAAGTTGCGACTAGCGGTACCTACAATGAGCAGTTCTTC. Translation gives CASSQVATSGTYNEQFF.

The J gene is TRBJ2-1, the V gene TRBV18; 14 bases are a match to TRBD2. This CDR3 is built from 18 residues. Germline lookup yields CDR1 KGHSH and CDR2 LQKENI. V dropped 1 base and J dropped 8; count of bases not matched to a gene: 10. CDR3 residues: CASSPQPGLAGGVHEQFF. Written as DNA, the CDR3 is TGTGCCAGCTCACCACAACCTGGACTAGCGGGAGGAGTCCATGAGCAGTTCTTC.

This sequence joins TRBV7-2 and TRBJ2-7; tentatively, D is TRBD1 (6 bases). Germline-derived CDR1 and CDR2 are SGHTA and FQGNSA. This CDR3 has 15 residues. V lost 8 bases and J 3 bases, leaving 20 bases between the germline ends. CDR3 sequence (DNA): TGTGCCAGCCGCCCCCGGACAGCCGGGAACTACGAGCAGTACTTC. It is translated as CASRPRTAGNYEQYF.

This chain uses TRBV7-8 with TRBJ1-5; weak D call: TRBD1 (6 bases). The CDR3 sequence is 13 residues long. Germline loops: CDR1 SGHVS, CDR2 FQNEAQ. Trimming removed 4 bases at V and 7 bases at J, with 11 bases between. The CDR3 coding sequence is TGTGCCAGCAGCTACAGGGATGGGCAGCCCCAGCATTTT. Encoded protein: CASSYRDGQPQHF.

This clone came up a few times. The chain is built from TRBV11-2 and TRBJ2-6; D is unclear. Germline V gives CDR1 SGHAT, CDR2 FQNNGV. The length of the CDR3 is 16 residues. V lost 1 base and J 4 bases, leaving 11 bases between the germline ends. The CDR3 region has the DNA TGTGCCAGCAGCTTAGGCGCGGCTCCCGGGGCCAACGTCCTGACTTTC. Amino acid sequence: CASSLGAAPGANVLTF.

There are a few counts of this clone. The V call is TRBV4-1, the J call TRBJ2-7; D remains ambiguous. The CDR3 covers 15 residues. The germline V gene encodes CDR1 MGHRA and CDR2 YSYEKL. The V end was cut by 2 bases, the J end by 4 bases, with 15 bases between. The CDR3 DNA follows: TGCGCCAGCAGCCAACTGCCTAGATACGGGTACGAGCAGTACGTC. Amino acid sequence: CASSQLPRYGYEQYV.

DNA for the CDR3: TGTGCCAGCAGCTACACGATGGGGCTAGCGGGGGTTAGAGAGACCCAGTACTTC. Encoded protein: CASSYTMGLAGVRETQYF. This rearrangement joins TRBV7-2 to TRBJ2-5; TRBD2 matches at 10 bases. V shed 4 bases and J 4 bases; nucleotides not matched to a gene: 15. The length of the CDR3 is 18 residues. CDR1 and CDR2 (germline): SGHTA, FQGNSA.

The J gene is TRBJ1-2, the V gene TRBV15; D unresolved. The CDR3 has 16 residues. Deletions cut 4 bases from V and 2 bases from J, with 17 bases between. Germline lookup yields CDR1 LNHNV and CDR2 YYDKDF (reference sequence). CDR3 sequence reads: CATSKNTGILNYGYTF. In nucleotides, the CDR3 is TGTGCCACCAGCAAGAACACGGGGATTCTAAACTATGGCTACACCTTC. Full variable domain (rest looked up from reference TRBV15 and TRBJ1-2): DAMVIQNPRYQVTQFGKPVTLSCSQTLNHNVMYWYQQKSSQAPKLLFHYYDKDFNNEADTPDNFQSRRPNTSFCFLDIRSPGLGDTAMYLCATSKNTGILNYGYTFGSGTRLTVV.

The table lists this clone with a few counts. The V and J genes are TRBV5-4 and TRBJ2-5; 8 bases are shared with TRBD2. The CDR3 runs to 16 residues. Germline V gives CDR1 SGHNT, CDR2 YYREEE (reference sequence). J was trimmed by 1 base and V by 1 base; bases with no gene match: 6. CDR3 in amino acids: CASSLRSSGFQETQYF. The DNA of the CDR3 is TGTGCCAGCAGCTTGAGGTCTAGCGGGTTCCAAGAGACCCAGTACTTC.

This clone was counted a few times. This rearrangement joins TRBV7-3 to TRBJ2-1; no definite D call. The V and J ends lost 0 bases and 8 bases respectively, with 8 bases between them. The V gene's germline CDR1 is SGHTA and CDR2 FQGTGA. The CDR3 is 13 residues long. In DNA form, the CDR3 reads TGTGCCAGCAGCTTAACACTCGCGGATGAGCAGTTCTTC. Translated, it gives CASSLTLADEQFF.

The chain recombines TRBV29-1 with TRBJ1-5; D is perhaps TRBD1 (5 bases). Germline CDR1 reads SQVTM; CDR2 reads ANQGSEA. V was trimmed by 6 bases and J by 6 bases, leaving 15 bases between them. The CDR3 consists of 13 residues. The CDR3 bases are TGCAGCGTGCTCGGGGGGAAAGGTCAGCCCCAGCATTTT. Translation gives CSVLGGKGQPQHF.

This clone was seen only a few times. The rearrangement uses TRBV6-1 and TRBJ2-6; no definite D call. V was pared by 8 bases and J by 0 bases, with 11 bases between. This CDR3 is 15 amino acids long. CDR1 and CDR2 from the germline V gene are MNHNS and SASEGT. The CDR3 DNA is TGTGCCAGCGAGTACCGTTCCTCTGGGGCCAACGTCCTGACTTTC. It translates to CASEYRSSGANVLTF.